A single sample gave rise to the 3 T cell receptor beta chains below, sequenced in a study of blood T cell repertoires in COVID-19. Clones were sequenced by immunoSEQ multiplex PCR, and TCRdb holds only the in-frame ones, with some missing. The sample lists some 130,000 clones, around 80% occurring once. The sample was peripheral blood. The receptors stem from a man aged 80 or over with acute or convalescent COVID-19.

The V gene is TRBV18, the J gene TRBJ2-3, with 11 bases that match TRBD2. Germline CDR1 is KGHSH and CDR2 is LQKENI. With V trimmed by 1 base and J by 6 bases, 6 bases remained unmatched. The CDR3 extends over 16 amino acids. Written as DNA, the CDR3 is TGTGCCAGCTCACCACTATCTAGCGGGGGGAAGGATACGCAGTATTTT. Translated, it gives CASSPLSSGGKDTQYF.

This chain joins TRBV5-5 and TRBJ2-3, with 8 bases that match TRBD2. CDR1 is SGHKS and CDR2 is YYEKEE in the germline V gene (reference sequence). The V and J ends lost 4 bases and 5 bases, in that order; junction bases with no gene match: 12. The CDR3 is made up of 16 amino acids. In DNA form, the CDR3 reads TGTGCCAGCAGCCGCTCTCTTGCGGGGGGTATAGATACGCAGTATTTT. This sequence encodes CASSRSLAGGIDTQYF.

V is TRBV12-5 and J is TRBJ1-1; D is uncertain. The CDR3 extends over 14 amino acids. V was shortened by 7 bases and J by 2 bases, with 14 bases between the two germline ends. The germline V gene encodes CDR1 LGHNT and CDR2 FRNRAP. DNA for the CDR3: TGTGCTAGTGCCCACAGCTCCTCAAACACTGAAGCTTTCTTT. It yields the protein CASAHSSSNTEAFF.